The sequence of this T cell receptor (beta chain) was determined in a study of T cells in Graves' hyperthyroidism and ophthalmopathy. Study background: Peripheral blood was secured at the point of initial diagnosis, before any treatment. Whole-study results and caveats: Ophthalmopathy got predicted by the model a median about six months before its onset.

Diagnostic assessment was based on clinical symptoms, serum thyroxine and TRAb, thyroid ultrasound and orbital computed tomography. About 10 ml of fresh peripheral blood supplied the PBMCs. The TCR beta CDR3 regions underwent amplification using RNA transcripts as the source. HTBI primers drove first-round RT-PCR of the TCR CDR3. TCRdb redid the calling of the multiplex PCR reads with MiXCR, one entry per CDR3 protein. The sample consists of around 600,000 distinct CDR3 sequences, roughly 16% of them appearing once. On this clonotype: The antigen remains unidentified.

Germline V gene lookup returns CDR1 SGHTA and CDR2 FQGTGA. This CDR3 is 17 amino acids long. V lost 6 bases, J lost 0 bases, and 15 bases lay in between. This clonotype was obtained from a woman between 35 and 50 years old with Graves' ophthalmopathy. The rearrangement links TRBV7-3 to TRBJ2-6; a weak D match, TRBD1 (6 bases). Sample: blood. CDR3 in DNA: TGTGCCAGCAGTTTAGGGGGAACCCTCTCTGGGGCCAACGTCCTGACTTTC. Translation gives CASSLGGTLSGANVLTF.